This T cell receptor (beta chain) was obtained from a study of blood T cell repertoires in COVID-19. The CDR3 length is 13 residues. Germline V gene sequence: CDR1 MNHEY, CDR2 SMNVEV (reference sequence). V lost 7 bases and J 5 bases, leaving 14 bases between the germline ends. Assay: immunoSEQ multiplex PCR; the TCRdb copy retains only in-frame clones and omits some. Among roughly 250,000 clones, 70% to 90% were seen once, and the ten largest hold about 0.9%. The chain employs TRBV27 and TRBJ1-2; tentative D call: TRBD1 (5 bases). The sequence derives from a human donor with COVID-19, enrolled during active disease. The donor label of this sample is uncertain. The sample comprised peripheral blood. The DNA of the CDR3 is TGTGCCAGCAATGGCGGGACGGGATATGGCTACACCTTC. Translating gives CASNGGTGYGYTF.